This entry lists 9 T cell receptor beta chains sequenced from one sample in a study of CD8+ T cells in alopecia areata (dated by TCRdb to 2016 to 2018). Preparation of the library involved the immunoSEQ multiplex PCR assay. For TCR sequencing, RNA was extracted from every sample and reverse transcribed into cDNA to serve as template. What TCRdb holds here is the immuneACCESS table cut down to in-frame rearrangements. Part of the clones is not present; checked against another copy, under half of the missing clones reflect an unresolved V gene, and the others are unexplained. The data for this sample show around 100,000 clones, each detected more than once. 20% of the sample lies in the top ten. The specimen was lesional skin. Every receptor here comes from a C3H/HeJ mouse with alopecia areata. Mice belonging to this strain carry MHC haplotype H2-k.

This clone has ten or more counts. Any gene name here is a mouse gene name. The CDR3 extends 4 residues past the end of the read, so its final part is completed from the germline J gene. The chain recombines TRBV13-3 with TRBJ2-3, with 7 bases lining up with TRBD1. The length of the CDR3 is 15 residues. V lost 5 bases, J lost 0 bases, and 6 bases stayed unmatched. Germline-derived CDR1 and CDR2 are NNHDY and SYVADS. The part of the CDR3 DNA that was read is TGTGCCAGCAGCCTCGGGACAGTGAGTGCAGAA. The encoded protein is CASSLGTVSAE. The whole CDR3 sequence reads CASSLGTVSAETLYF.

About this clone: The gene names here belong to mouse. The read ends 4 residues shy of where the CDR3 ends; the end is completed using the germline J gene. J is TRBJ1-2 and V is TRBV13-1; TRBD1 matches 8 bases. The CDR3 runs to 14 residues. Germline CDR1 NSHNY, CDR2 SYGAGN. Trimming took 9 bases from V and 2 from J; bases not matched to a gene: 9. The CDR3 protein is CATATGAWNSDYTF. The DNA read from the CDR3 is TGTGCCACCGCGACAGGGGCGTGGAACTCC.

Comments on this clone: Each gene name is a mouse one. The sequenced CDR3 bases are TGTGCCAGCAGTGAGCGGGGGGCTAGTCAAAAC. Encoded protein: CASSERGASQN. The whole CDR3 protein is CASSERGASQNTLYF. This chain uses TRBV13-3 with TRBJ2-4; maybe TRBD2 (7 bases). Sequencing ends 4 residues short of the CDR3 end; the germline J gene provides the rest. V was trimmed by 2 bases and J by 0 bases, leaving 10 bases between them. Germline V gene data show CDR1 as NNHDY and CDR2 as SYVADS. This CDR3 is built from 15 residues.

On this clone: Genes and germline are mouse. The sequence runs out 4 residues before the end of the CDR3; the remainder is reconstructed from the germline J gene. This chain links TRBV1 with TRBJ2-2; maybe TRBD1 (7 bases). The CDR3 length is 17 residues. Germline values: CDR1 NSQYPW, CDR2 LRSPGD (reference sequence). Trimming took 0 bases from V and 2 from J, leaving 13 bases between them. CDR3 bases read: TGCACCTGCAGTGCAGAGAGGTCAGGGGGGAACACCGGG. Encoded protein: CTCSAERSGGNTG. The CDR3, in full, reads CTCSAERSGGNTGQLYF.

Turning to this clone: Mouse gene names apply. The CDR3 loop reads CTCRDWGEDAEQFF. CDR3 DNA (partial): TGCACCTGCAGGGACTGGGGGGAGGATGCT. This chain links TRBV1 with TRBJ2-1; 11 positions agree with TRBD2. The CDR3 goes on 4 residues after the read ends, and that part is filled in from the germline J gene. The germline CDR1 and CDR2 sequences are NSQYPW and LRSPGD (reference sequence). V shed 6 bases and J 5 bases; nucleotides not matched to a gene: 3. The CDR3 extends over 14 amino acids.

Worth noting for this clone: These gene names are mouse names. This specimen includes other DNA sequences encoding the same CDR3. The CDR3 spells CASSDAGTGGRDTQYF. The covered CDR3 bases are TGTGCCAGCAGTGATGCGGGGACTGGGGGGCGCGAC. The chain employs TRBV13-3 and TRBJ2-5, with 12 bases aligning to TRBD2. The read terminates 4 residues before the CDR3 end, so the remaining end is supplied by the germline J gene. The length of the CDR3 is 16 residues. The germline V gene encodes CDR1 NNHDY and CDR2 SYVADS.

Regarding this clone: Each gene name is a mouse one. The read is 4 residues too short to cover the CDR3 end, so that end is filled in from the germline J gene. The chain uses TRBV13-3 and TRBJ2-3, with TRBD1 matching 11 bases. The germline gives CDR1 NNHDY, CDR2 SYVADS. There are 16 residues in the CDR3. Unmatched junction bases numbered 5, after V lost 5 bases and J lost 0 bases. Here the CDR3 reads CASRRDRGSSAETLYF. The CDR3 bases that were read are TGTGCCAGCAGGCGGGACAGGGGGAGTAGTGCAGAA.

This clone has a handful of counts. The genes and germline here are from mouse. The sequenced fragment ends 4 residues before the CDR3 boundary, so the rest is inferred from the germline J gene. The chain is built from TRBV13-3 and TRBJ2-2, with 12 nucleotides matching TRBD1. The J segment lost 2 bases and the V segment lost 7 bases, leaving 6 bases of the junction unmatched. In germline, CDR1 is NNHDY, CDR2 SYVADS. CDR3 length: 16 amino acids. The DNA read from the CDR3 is TGTGCCAGCGAAGGGACAGGGGGCCTTAACACCGGG. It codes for CASEGTGGLNTG. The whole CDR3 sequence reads CASEGTGGLNTGQLYF.

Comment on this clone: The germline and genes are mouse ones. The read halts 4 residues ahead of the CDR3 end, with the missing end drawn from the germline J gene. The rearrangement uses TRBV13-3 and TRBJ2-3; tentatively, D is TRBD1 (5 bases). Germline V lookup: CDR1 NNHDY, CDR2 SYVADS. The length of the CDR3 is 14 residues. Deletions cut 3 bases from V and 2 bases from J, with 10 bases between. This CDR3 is CASSARGDAETLYF. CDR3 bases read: TGTGCCAGCAGTGCTAGGGGAGATGCAGAA.